This paragraph covers one T cell receptor beta chain sequence. This specimen comes from a study of glioma-infiltrating T cells after dendritic cell vaccination. This CDR3 region has 17 residues. Trimming removed 5 bases from V and 6 bases from J, with 23 bases in between. In germline, CDR1 is MGHRA, CDR2 YSYEKL. Time point denoted: after dendritic cell vaccination, including at tumor progression/relapse. Here immunoSEQ multiplex PCR was the method, and the copy in TCRdb shows in-frame clones only, minus some. Here the sample spans 90,000 to 110,000 clones, roughly 89% being singletons. The TCR comes from a human donor with glioblastoma. The chain combines TRBV4-1 with TRBJ2-1, with D possibly TRBD1 on 6 matching bases. The source material was blood, sampled after dendritic cell vaccination. CDR3 amino acids: CASSKTGSGEGVNEQFF. The CDR3, as DNA: TGCGCCAGCAGCAAGACAGGCTCGGGTGAGGGGGTCAATGAGCAGTTCTTC.